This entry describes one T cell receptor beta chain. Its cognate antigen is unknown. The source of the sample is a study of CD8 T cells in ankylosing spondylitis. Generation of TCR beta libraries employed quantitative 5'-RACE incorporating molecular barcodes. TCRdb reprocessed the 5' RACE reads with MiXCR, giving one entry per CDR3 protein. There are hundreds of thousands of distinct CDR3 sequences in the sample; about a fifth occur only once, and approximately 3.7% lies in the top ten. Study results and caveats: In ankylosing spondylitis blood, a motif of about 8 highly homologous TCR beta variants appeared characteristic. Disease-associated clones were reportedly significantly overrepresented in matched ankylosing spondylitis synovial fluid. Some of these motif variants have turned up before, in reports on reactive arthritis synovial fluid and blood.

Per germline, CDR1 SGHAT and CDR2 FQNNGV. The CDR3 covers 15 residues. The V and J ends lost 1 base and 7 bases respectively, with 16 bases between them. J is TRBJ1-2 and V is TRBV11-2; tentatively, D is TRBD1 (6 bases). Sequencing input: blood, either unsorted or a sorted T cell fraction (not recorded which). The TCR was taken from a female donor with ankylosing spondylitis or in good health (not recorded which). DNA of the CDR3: TGTGCCAGCAGCTTAGGCTTCGCCAGGGGAGGTGGCTACACCTTC. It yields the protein CASSLGFARGGGYTF.